The 9 T cell receptor beta chains in this list originate from one sample, sequenced in a study of response to subunit inactivated influenza vaccine. Each CDR3 protein is one row after TCRdb ran MiXCR on the RT-PCR reads. The sample holds 200,000 to 300,000 distinct CDR3 sequences; 9% to 15% are singletons and the top ten take about 8%. The input for sequencing was non-naive T cells sorted from PBMCs, taken 14 to 15 days before vaccination. The receptors here all came from a man over 45 who received an inactivated influenza vaccine.

At least ten counts were recorded for this clonotype. The V gene is TRBV5-1, the J gene TRBJ2-7, with 7 bases lining up with TRBD1. CDR3 length: 13 amino acids. With 1 base clipped from V and 3 bases from J, the junction kept 1 base outside the gene matches. Looked up from germline, CDR1 is SGHRS and CDR2 is YFSETQ. The DNA of the CDR3 is TGCGCCAGCAGCTTGCGGGACAGCTACGAGCAGTACTTC. Its translation is CASSLRDSYEQYF.

V usage is TRBV29-1 and J usage is TRBJ1-1; tentatively, D is TRBD1 (6 bases). The germline CDR1 and CDR2 sequences are SQVTM and ANQGSEA. V lost 6 bases and J 4 bases, leaving 12 bases between the germline ends. The CDR3 has 12 amino acids. The DNA for the CDR3 is TGCAGCGTCAGTCAGGGGCCCACTGAAGCTTTCTTT. Translation gives CSVSQGPTEAFF.

This clonotype was seen a few times. This rearrangement joins TRBV28 to TRBJ2-2, with 8 bases matching TRBD2. CDR3 size: 16 residues. V shed 5 bases, J shed 5 bases, and the junction held 10 bases outside the gene matches. CDR1 is MDHEN and CDR2 is SYDVKM in the germline V gene. CDR3 loop: CASSPWGSGNTGELFF. The DNA for the CDR3 is TGTGCCAGCAGTCCTTGGGGTAGCGGGAATACCGGGGAGCTGTTTTTT.

This clonotype was detected many times. V usage is TRBV7-8 and J usage is TRBJ2-7; D ambiguous. Trimming cost V 4 bases and J 3 bases, with 19 bases left between them. The length of the CDR3 is 16 residues. Per germline, CDR1 SGHVS and CDR2 FQNEAQ. Here the CDR3 reads CASSSTDLLGYYEQYF. The CDR3 region has the DNA TGTGCCAGCAGCTCCACAGACCTACTTGGGTACTACGAGCAGTACTTC. Filled out from reference TRBV7-8 and TRBJ2-7, the complete variable domain reads GAGVSQSPRYKVAKRGQDVALRCDPISGHVSLFWYQQALGQGPEFLTYFQNEAQLDKSGLPSDRFFAERPEGSVSTLKIQRTQQEDSAVYLCASSSTDLLGYYEQYFGPGTRLTVT.

The CDR3 DNA sequence: TGTGCCAGTAGAGAAGGGGGCAAAAAGACCCAGTACTTC. This encodes CASREGGKKTQYF. The chain employs TRBV19 and TRBJ2-5; TRBD1 agrees at 7 bases. This CDR3 has 13 residues. From germline, CDR1 is LNHDA and CDR2 SQIVND (reference sequence). Trimming took 6 bases from V and 6 from J; bases not matched to a gene: 7.

The count of this clonotype is one. V and J are TRBV18 and TRBJ2-7; D ambiguous. Germline CDR1 is KGHSH and CDR2 is LQKENI. The length of the CDR3 is 13 residues. V was trimmed by 0 bases and J by 2 bases, leaving 5 bases between them. Written as DNA, the CDR3 is TGTGCCAGCTCACCACCGAGTACCTACGAGCAGTACTTC. Translation: CASSPPSTYEQYF.

This clonotype was observed a handful of times. The chain is built from TRBV11-2 and TRBJ2-2, with TRBD2 matching over 7 bases. Germline CDR1 is SGHAT and CDR2 is FQNNGV. This CDR3 contains 15 residues. The V segment lost 4 bases and the J segment 5 bases; nucleotides outside the gene matches: 7. The CDR3 is CASSSRLAGTGELFF. The CDR3 coding sequence is TGTGCCAGCAGCTCCCGACTAGCTGGGACCGGGGAGCTGTTTTTT. Combining the CDR3 with reference TRBV11-2 and TRBJ2-2 gives the whole variable domain EAGVAQSPRYKIIEKRQSVAFWCNPISGHATLYWYQQILGQGPKLLIQFQNNGVVDDSQLPKDRFSAERLKGVDSTLKIQPAKLEDSAVYLCASSSRLAGTGELFFGEGSRLTVL.

The chain is built from TRBV11-1 and TRBJ2-1; D call uncertain. Trimming removed 5 bases at V and 4 bases at J, with 18 bases between. The CDR3 is 16 residues long. Germline assignment: CDR1 SGHAT and CDR2 FQDESV (reference sequence). CDR3 DNA sequence: TGTGCCAGCAGCCTAAAGGGTGTAGGTATATACAATGAGCAGTTCTTC. The encoded protein is CASSLKGVGIYNEQFF. The full variable domain, its missing parts supplied by reference TRBV11-1 and TRBJ2-1, is EAEVAQSPRYKITEKSQAVAFWCDPISGHATLYWYRQILGQGPELLVQFQDESVVDDSQLPKDRFSAERLKGVDSTLKIQPAELGDSAMYLCASSLKGVGIYNEQFFGPGTRLTVL.

The CDR3 loop is CASSQDSGGAGEQFF. The DNA for the CDR3 is TGCGCCAGCAGCCAAGATAGCGGGGGGGCGGGTGAGCAGTTCTTC. The chain recombines TRBV4-1 with TRBJ2-1; 11 bases are shared with TRBD2. The CDR3 covers 15 residues. In germline, CDR1 is MGHRA, CDR2 YSYEKL. V dropped 0 bases and J dropped 9; count of bases not matched to a gene: 4.